The 16 T cell receptor beta chains below were found in one sample sequenced in a study of tumor-infiltrating lymphocytes in localized non-small cell lung cancer. The protocol was immunoSEQ multiplex PCR, while the TCRdb copy is restricted to in-frame clones and leaves out a portion. The table has around 15,000 clones, 65% to 85% seen once; the top ten hold around 10%. Sequencing was carried out using uninvolved lung tissue not adjacent to the tumor. These receptors were collected from a human donor with non-small cell lung cancer.

V is TRBV6-1 and J is TRBJ2-7; no reliable D call. The ends were cut back, 2 bases at V and 3 bases at J, with 23 bases in the middle. This CDR3 spans 18 amino acids. CDR1 and CDR2 from the germline V gene are MNHNS and SASEGT. The CDR3 sequence is CASSEPALILQGYYEQYF. The CDR3 DNA is TGTGCCAGCAGTGAACCCGCGCTTATCCTCCAAGGTTACTACGAGCAGTACTTC.

The gene calls are TRBV6-5 and TRBJ2-1, with TRBD2 matching over 12 bases. In germline, CDR1 is MNHEY, CDR2 SVGAGI. With V trimmed by 5 bases and J by 5 bases, 1 base remained unmatched. The CDR3 runs 14 residues. Written as DNA, the CDR3 is TGTGCCAGCAGTCGGACTAGCGGGGACAATGAGCAGTTCTTC. This gives the protein CASSRTSGDNEQFF.

V is TRBV6-1 and J is TRBJ1-1; D gene uncertain. V was pared by 9 bases and J by 3 bases, with 14 bases between. The CDR3 has 13 residues. CDR1 and CDR2 from the germline V gene are MNHNS and SASEGT. CDR3 residues: CASPDGPYTEAFF. The CDR3 nucleotides read TGTGCCAGTCCGGACGGACCTTACACTGAAGCTTTCTTT.

This clone appeared a single time. The chain recombines TRBV4-1 with TRBJ1-2, with a weak D call TRBD1 (6 bases). V lost 3 bases to trimming and J lost 5 bases, with 16 bases between them. In germline, CDR1 is MGHRA, CDR2 YSYEKL. The CDR3 totals 15 residues. CDR3 amino acids: CASSQPGQIGYGYTF. The CDR3 nucleotides are TGCGCCAGCAGCCAGCCAGGACAGATAGGATATGGCTACACCTTC.

CDR3 sequence: CASRDRDDTDTQYF. The CDR3 DNA reads as TGCGCCAGCAGAGACAGGGATGACACAGATACGCAGTATTTT. The chain combines TRBV5-1 with TRBJ2-3; 7 bases are shared with TRBD1. With 5 bases clipped from V and 2 bases from J, the junction kept 5 bases outside the gene matches. There are 14 residues in the CDR3. The germline V gene encodes CDR1 SGHRS and CDR2 YFSETQ.

The V and J genes are TRBV5-1 and TRBJ1-2; D is possibly TRBD1 (6 bases). Germline CDR1 and CDR2: SGHRS and YFSETQ. This CDR3 has 15 amino acids. Trimming removed 2 bases from V and 4 bases from J, with 15 bases in between. CDR3 in DNA: TGCGCCAGCAGCTTAACGGGGGCGCGGAGCTATGGCTACACCTTC. It yields the protein CASSLTGARSYGYTF.

The chain joins TRBV9 to TRBJ1-4; D is undetermined. V was trimmed by 0 bases and J by 8 bases, leaving 17 bases between them. The length of the CDR3 is 16 residues. Germline lookup yields CDR1 SGDLS and CDR2 YYNGEE. CDR3 nucleotide sequence: TGTGCCAGCAGCGTAGCTACGGGGAATGGTCAGGAAAAACTGTTTTTT. This translates into CASSVATGNGQEKLFF.

The chain couples TRBV27 to TRBJ2-7; 12 bases match TRBD1. This CDR3 has 15 amino acids. CDR1 MNHEY and CDR2 SMNVEV come from the germline V gene (reference sequence). The V and J ends lost 6 bases and 3 bases, in that order; junction bases with no gene match: 6. The CDR3 reads CASRTGTGGFYEQYF. The CDR3 DNA sequence: TGTGCCAGCAGAACCGGGACAGGGGGCTTCTACGAGCAGTACTTC.

The rearrangement uses TRBV5-1 and TRBJ1-2; 10 nucleotides match TRBD1. CDR3 length: 15 residues. Germline CDR1 is SGHRS and CDR2 is YFSETQ. After removal of 4 bases from V and 8 bases from J, the junction contained 11 bases not matched to a gene. CDR3 protein: CASSIGTGDPRGYTF. The DNA for the CDR3 is TGCGCCAGCAGCATAGGGACAGGGGATCCACGGGGCTACACCTTC.

The genes are TRBV11-2 and TRBJ1-1, with D maybe TRBD1 (6 bases). Deletions cut 1 base from V and 1 base from J, with 10 bases between. The CDR3 extends over 15 amino acids. CDR1 is SGHAT and CDR2 is FQNNGV in the germline V gene. This chain's CDR3 is CASSLGDMRNTEAFF. For the CDR3, the DNA is TGTGCCAGCAGCTTAGGGGACATGAGGAACACTGAAGCTTTCTTT.

This clone was detected only once. The rearrangement joins TRBV6-5 to TRBJ1-2; D gene ambiguous. Trimming pared 6 bases from V and 4 bases from J, leaving 12 bases between. Germline V CDR1 and CDR2: MNHEY, SVGAGI. This CDR3 has 13 residues. Here the CDR3 DNA reads TGTGCCAGCAGCCCCGGTTCCACCTATGGCTACACCTTC. Translation gives CASSPGSTYGYTF.

The chain combines TRBV6-8 with TRBJ2-3; 10 bases fit TRBD1. The CDR3 is 16 residues long. The V gene end was trimmed by 0 bases and the J gene end by 3 bases; junction bases not matched to a gene: 3. CDR1 and CDR2 from the germline V gene are MNHGY and SAAAGT. The CDR3 protein is CASSYSRGQGTDTQYF. The DNA of the CDR3 is TGTGCCAGCAGTTACTCGAGGGGACAGGGGACAGATACGCAGTATTTT.

CDR3: CAIRGQVRGSYNEQFF. The CDR3 DNA is TGTGCCATCAGGGGACAGGTAAGGGGCTCCTACAATGAGCAGTTCTTC. V gene TRBV10-3 combines with J gene TRBJ2-1; 8 bases match TRBD1. After removal of 6 bases from V and 0 bases from J, the junction contained 7 bases not matched to a gene. The CDR3 is 16 residues long. From germline, CDR1 is ENHRY and CDR2 SYGVKD.

The chain carries TRBV27 and TRBJ1-2; D is uncertain. The germline V and J ends were trimmed by 4 bases and 4 bases, with 10 bases remaining between them. The germline gives CDR1 MNHEY, CDR2 SMNVEV (reference sequence). CDR3 length equals 13 residues. The CDR3 region is CASSYTNFYGYTF. The CDR3 coding sequence is TGTGCCAGCAGTTACACCAACTTCTATGGCTACACCTTC.

This chain links TRBV7-9 with TRBJ1-2; 10 bases match TRBD1. There are 14 residues in the CDR3. From germline, CDR1 is SEHNR and CDR2 FQNEAQ (reference sequence). V was pared by 5 bases and J by 6 bases, with 6 bases of the junction left unmatched. The CDR3 DNA reads as TGTGCCAGCAGCCCCCCCGGGACAGGGGATGGCTACACCTTC. Amino acids: CASSPPGTGDGYTF.

The chain uses TRBV19 and TRBJ2-3; 8 bases agree with TRBD2. Germline trimming cut 5 bases from V and 2 bases from J; bases unmatched to any gene: 15. The CDR3 runs to 18 residues. Germline lookup yields CDR1 LNHDA and CDR2 SQIVND (reference sequence). The CDR3 is CASSLGLAGLRATDTQYF. CDR3 coding DNA: TGTGCCAGTAGTCTCGGACTAGCAGGACTACGGGCCACAGATACGCAGTATTTT.